This passage covers 26 T cell receptor beta chains from one sample sequenced in a study of blood T cells in healthy people across ages. Combining a sample-barcoded 5' primer with a J-beta primer mix, a second PCR ran for roughly 6 to 11 cycles. TCRdb re-called the 5' RACE reads with MiXCR, one entry per CDR3 protein. The sample shows roughly 790,000 distinct CDR3 sequences, roughly 44% of them seen only once. Sequenced: blood. These TCRs come from a woman aged 55-75 years in good health.

V gene TRBV10-3 combines with J gene TRBJ1-1; a weak D match, TRBD1 (6 bases). The CDR3 extends over 16 amino acids. Germline V gene data show CDR1 as ENHRY and CDR2 as SYGVKD. V gave up 6 bases and J gave up 1 base, with 18 bases separating them. CDR3 DNA: TGTGCCATCAGGGAGGGGTGGCAGGGGTGGAACACTGAAGCTTTCTTT. Its translation is CAIREGWQGWNTEAFF.

This clonotype was seen a handful of times. The chain employs TRBV5-1 and TRBJ2-3, with D perhaps TRBD1 or TRBD2 (5 bases each). The length of the CDR3 is 15 residues. Trimming left V 4 bases short and J 0 bases short, with 12 bases between. CDR1 is SGHRS, CDR2 YFSETQ, per germline. Here the CDR3 reads CASSRDVKSTDTQYF. DNA for the CDR3: TGCGCCAGCAGCCGGGACGTGAAGAGCACAGATACGCAGTATTTT. Full variable domain (remainder filled in from reference TRBV5-1 and TRBJ2-3): KAGVTQTPRYLIKTRGQQVTLSCSPISGHRSVSWYQQTPGQGLQFLFEYFSETQRNKGNFPGRFSGRQFSNSRSEMNVSTLELGDSALYLCASSRDVKSTDTQYFGPGTRLTVL.

The CDR3 DNA reads as TGCAGTGCTGGCCCAAGAAACATTCAGTACTTC. Translating gives CSAGPRNIQYF. The rearrangement uses TRBV20-1 and TRBJ2-4; D uncertain. This CDR3 is 11 amino acids long. With 5 bases removed from V and 6 bases from J, the gap between germline ends came to 8 bases. Germline V gives CDR1 DFQATT, CDR2 SNEGSKA (reference sequence).

This clonotype was found a few times. The chain recombines TRBV9 with TRBJ2-5; 8 bases are a match to TRBD2. Germline loops: CDR1 SGDLS, CDR2 YYNGEE. There are 15 residues in the CDR3. J lost 5 bases, V lost 0 bases, and 6 bases had no gene match. The CDR3 DNA sequence: TGTGCCAGCAGCGTAGCGGCGGGAGGACCCGAGACCCAGTACTTC. This encodes CASSVAAGGPETQYF.

This clonotype was counted many times. The rearrangement joins TRBV5-1 to TRBJ2-1; the D gene is possibly TRBD1 (5 bases). The CDR3 consists of 14 residues. The germline gives CDR1 SGHRS, CDR2 YFSETQ. Trimming took 0 bases from V and 2 from J, leaving 6 bases between them. Here the CDR3 DNA reads TGCGCCAGCAGCTTGGAGGGGCCCTACAATGAGCAGTTCTTC. It is translated as CASSLEGPYNEQFF.

The chain couples TRBV4-1 to TRBJ2-1, with 9 bases identical to TRBD2. Germline CDR1 reads MGHRA; CDR2 reads YSYEKL. The CDR3 has 16 residues. The J segment lost 8 bases and the V segment lost 1 base, leaving 9 bases of the junction unmatched. DNA of the CDR3: TGCGCCAGCAGCCAAGTTGTAGGACTAGCGCTATATGAGCAGTTCTTC. It codes for CASSQVVGLALYEQFF.

This clonotype has ten or more counts. The chain is built from TRBV2 and TRBJ2-1; no firm D call. V dropped 1 base and J dropped 6 bases, with 13 bases sitting between them. Germline V gene data show CDR1 as SNHLY and CDR2 as FYNNEI. The CDR3 covers 15 residues. The CDR3 reads CASSEGFSPSNEQFF. The CDR3, as DNA: TGTGCCAGCAGTGAAGGCTTCAGCCCGTCCAATGAGCAGTTCTTC.

This clonotype was observed a few times. The V and J genes are TRBV5-1 and TRBJ2-5; 7 nucleotides agree with TRBD2. The CDR3 has 14 residues. Germline CDR1 and CDR2: SGHRS and YFSETQ. Losses at the gene ends were 0 bases for V and 5 bases for J; bases not matched to a gene: 4. The CDR3 spells CASSLEDGGETQYF. CDR3 DNA sequence: TGCGCCAGCAGCTTGGAGGACGGGGGGGAGACCCAGTACTTC.

The gene calls are TRBV7-2 and TRBJ1-3; 7 positions match TRBD1. Germline V CDR1 and CDR2: SGHTA, FQGNSA. The V segment lost 4 bases and the J segment 0 bases; nucleotides outside the gene matches: 6. This CDR3 region has 16 residues. DNA for the CDR3: TGTGCCAGCAGCTGGTACACAGGGGTCTCTGGAAACACCATATATTTT. It encodes CASSWYTGVSGNTIYF.

J is TRBJ2-7 and V is TRBV27; 9 bases agree with TRBD1. CDR3 length: 13 residues. The trim removed 5 bases at V and 6 bases at J, leaving 5 bases unmatched. The germline gives CDR1 MNHEY, CDR2 SMNVEV (reference sequence). Here the CDR3 reads CASSTQGASEQYF. The CDR3 bases are TGTGCCAGCAGTACACAGGGGGCAAGCGAGCAGTACTTC.

The V call is TRBV19, the J call TRBJ2-7; a weak D match, TRBD2 (6 bases). Germline assignment: CDR1 LNHDA and CDR2 SQIVND (reference sequence). CDR3 length: 15 residues. V lost 5 bases, J lost 2 bases, and 16 bases lay in between. The CDR3 here is CASSSEGRGAYEQYF. The CDR3, as DNA: TGTGCCAGTAGTTCGGAGGGGCGCGGGGCCTACGAGCAGTACTTC.

V usage is TRBV7-9 and J usage is TRBJ2-2; the D is unclear. CDR3 length equals 14 residues. Germline V gene lookup returns CDR1 SEHNR and CDR2 FQNEAQ (reference sequence). V was clipped by 0 bases and J by 3 bases, with 5 bases between them. The CDR3 DNA follows: TGTGCCAGCAGCTTAGCATCCTACACCGGGGAGCTGTTTTTT. Amino acid sequence: CASSLASYTGELFF.

At least ten counts were recorded for this clonotype. V gene TRBV12-3 or TRBV12-4 combines with J gene TRBJ1-1, with a tentative D call TRBD1 (6 bases). This CDR3 has 13 residues. Trimming left V 6 bases short and J 5 bases short, with 13 bases between. Here the CDR3 reads CASSPRGGTEAFF. The CDR3 DNA reads TGTGCCAGCAGCCCCAGGGGTGGTACTGAAGCTTTCTTT.

The genes are TRBV7-3 and TRBJ2-6, with 7 bases aligning to TRBD1. The CDR3 length is 19 residues. From germline, CDR1 is SGHTA and CDR2 FQGTGA. The V segment lost 2 bases and the J segment 0 bases; nucleotides outside the gene matches: 10. The CDR3 here is CASSLLPGGLRSGANVLTF. In DNA, the CDR3 is TGTGCCAGCAGCTTATTACCAGGGGGTCTCCGCTCTGGGGCCAACGTCCTGACTTTC.

The table lists this clonotype with a few counts. This sequence joins TRBV20-1 and TRBJ2-3; no definite D call. This CDR3 is 14 amino acids long. Trimming stripped 3 bases from V and 0 bases from J, with 10 bases between. CDR1 DFQATT and CDR2 SNEGSKA come from the germline V gene (reference sequence). The CDR3 loop is CSARIAASTDTQYF. The DNA of the CDR3 is TGCAGTGCTAGGATAGCAGCTAGCACAGATACGCAGTATTTT.

The gene calls are TRBV5-1 and TRBJ2-1; TRBD1 is a possible D gene (6 bases). V shed 2 bases and J shed 1 base, with 13 bases lying between them. Germline V lookup: CDR1 SGHRS, CDR2 YFSETQ. This CDR3 comprises 16 residues. CDR3 nucleotide sequence: TGCGCCAGCAGCTTACAGGGAACCTTATCCTACAATGAGCAGTTCTTC. As protein: CASSLQGTLSYNEQFF.

The V gene is TRBV19, the J gene TRBJ2-5; the match to TRBD1 covers 7 bases. J gave up 0 bases and V 10 bases, and 8 bases lay outside the gene matches. The CDR3 spans 14 residues. Germline CDR1 reads LNHDA; CDR2 reads SQIVND (reference sequence). CDR3 sequence (DNA): TGTGCCACCACAGACAGGGCAAACCAAGAGACCCAGTACTTC. Protein sequence: CATTDRANQETQYF. The entire variable domain, with the rest obtained from reference TRBV19 and TRBJ2-5, is as follows: DGGITQSPKYLFRKEGQNVTLSCEQNLNHDAMYWYRQDPGQGLRLIYYSQIVNDFQKGDIAEGYSVSREKKESFPLTVTSAQKNPTAFYLCATTDRANQETQYFGPGTRLLVL.

The chain is built from TRBV6-1 and TRBJ2-1; 13 bases map to TRBD2. The CDR3 totals 19 residues. The V gene's germline CDR1 is MNHNS and CDR2 SASEGT. V shed 4 bases and J 8 bases; nucleotides not matched to a gene: 17. The CDR3, as DNA: TGTGCCAGCAGTGCGCCGGGACTAGCGGGACAAAGGCGGGTCGATGAGCAGTTCTTC. It is translated as CASSAPGLAGQRRVDEQFF.

The rearrangement links TRBV10-3 to TRBJ1-1, with D uncertain. CDR1 is ENHRY and CDR2 is SYGVKD in the germline V gene. The CDR3 has 14 residues. V shed 2 bases and J shed 0 bases, with 7 bases lying between them. This chain's CDR3 is CAISEMDMNTEAFF. CDR3 DNA: TGTGCCATCAGTGAGATGGATATGAACACTGAAGCTTTCTTT.

This clonotype was picked up a small number of times. The V and J genes are TRBV18 and TRBJ2-7; 7 bases are a match to TRBD2. In germline, CDR1 is KGHSH, CDR2 LQKENI. There are 15 residues in the CDR3. V lost 4 bases, J lost 0 bases, and 6 bases stayed unmatched. CDR3 amino acids: CASSRSGTTSYEQYF. Here the CDR3 DNA reads TGTGCCAGCTCACGGTCTGGGACTACCTCCTACGAGCAGTACTTC.

This chain joins TRBV20-1 and TRBJ2-7; D assignment may be TRBD1 or TRBD2 (5 bases each). Germline V gives CDR1 DFQATT, CDR2 SNEGSKA (reference sequence). V dropped 4 bases and J dropped 2 bases, with 12 bases sitting between them. This CDR3 has 13 amino acids. The chain's CDR3 is CSANRDGTYEQYF. CDR3 nucleotides: TGCAGTGCTAACCGGGACGGGACCTACGAGCAGTACTTC.

This clonotype was recorded a few times. The chain joins TRBV20-1 to TRBJ2-7, with D tentatively TRBD1 (6 bases). V was trimmed by 4 bases and J by 3 bases, leaving 10 bases between them. This CDR3 region has 12 residues. Germline V gene data show CDR1 as DFQATT and CDR2 as SNEGSKA (reference sequence). The CDR3 reads CSATPGDYEQYF. The DNA for the CDR3 is TGCAGTGCTACCCCAGGGGACTACGAGCAGTACTTC.

V and J are TRBV2 and TRBJ2-1; unclear D gene. The CDR3 consists of 11 residues. The germline V and J ends were trimmed by 5 bases and 12 bases, with 11 bases remaining between them. Germline-derived CDR1 and CDR2 are SNHLY and FYNNEI. The chain's CDR3 is CASSLRLGQFF. DNA of the CDR3: TGTGCCAGCAGTTTAAGACTGGGGCAGTTCTTC. The entire variable domain, with the rest obtained from reference TRBV2 and TRBJ2-1, is as follows: EPEVTQTPSHQVTQMGQEVILRCVPISNHLYFYWYRQILGQKVEFLVSFYNNEISEKSEIFDDQFSVERPDGSNFTLKIRSTKLEDSAMYFCASSLRLGQFFGPGTRLTVL.

This clonotype was seen ten or more times. This chain uses TRBV18 with TRBJ2-5; 10 nucleotides align to TRBD1. The CDR3 is 15 amino acids. V shed 3 bases and J 5 bases; nucleotides not matched to a gene: 6. CDR1 and CDR2 from the germline V gene are KGHSH and LQKENI. The CDR3 here is CASSPRQGAEETQYF. CDR3 coding DNA: TGTGCCAGCTCACCTCGACAGGGGGCTGAGGAGACCCAGTACTTC. The whole variable domain, filled in from reference TRBV18 and TRBJ2-5, reads NAGVMQNPRHLVRRRGQEARLRCSPMKGHSHVYWYRQLPEEGLKFMVYLQKENIIDESGMPKERFSAEFPKEGPSILRIQQVVRGDSAAYFCASSPRQGAEETQYFGPGTRLLVL.

Concerning this clonotype itself: Being one base from a much bigger clone, this may be a read error. The J gene is TRBJ2-7, the V gene TRBV7-8; D is undetermined. V lost 1 base, J lost 10 bases, and 11 bases lay in between. Per the germline V gene, CDR1 is SGHVS and CDR2 is FQNEAQ. This CDR3 has 12 residues. CDR3 protein: CASSLGSDAQYF. For the CDR3, the DNA is TGTGCCAGCAGCTTAGGATCGGACGCTCAGTACTTC.

This clonotype was seen only a few times. This chain uses TRBV20-1 with TRBJ1-1; D remains ambiguous. This CDR3 has 15 residues. The germline CDR1 and CDR2 sequences are DFQATT and SNEGSKA (reference sequence). Trimming shortened V by 6 bases and J by 0 bases, and 17 bases separated the two germline ends. The CDR3 sequence is CSASLSRTVNTEAFF. CDR3 nucleotides: TGCAGTGCCTCCCTTTCACGTACAGTGAACACTGAAGCTTTCTTT.